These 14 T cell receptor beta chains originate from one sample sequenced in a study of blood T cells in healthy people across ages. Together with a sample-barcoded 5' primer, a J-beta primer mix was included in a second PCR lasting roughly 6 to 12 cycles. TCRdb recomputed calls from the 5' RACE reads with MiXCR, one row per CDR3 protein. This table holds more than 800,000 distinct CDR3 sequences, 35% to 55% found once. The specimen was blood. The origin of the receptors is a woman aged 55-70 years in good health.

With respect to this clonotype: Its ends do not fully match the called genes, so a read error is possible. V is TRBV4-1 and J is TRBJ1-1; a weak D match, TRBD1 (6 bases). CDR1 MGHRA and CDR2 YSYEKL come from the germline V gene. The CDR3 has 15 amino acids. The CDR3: CAGSQELGAITEAFF. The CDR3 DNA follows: TGCGCCGGCAGCCAAGAACTGGGGGCCATAACTGAAGCTTTCTTT.

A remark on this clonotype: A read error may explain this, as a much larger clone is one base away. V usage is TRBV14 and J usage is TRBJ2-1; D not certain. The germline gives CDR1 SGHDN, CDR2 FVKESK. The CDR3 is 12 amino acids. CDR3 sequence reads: CASSRSYKEQFF. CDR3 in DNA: TGTGCCAGCAGCCGTTCCTACAAGGAGCAGTTCTTC.

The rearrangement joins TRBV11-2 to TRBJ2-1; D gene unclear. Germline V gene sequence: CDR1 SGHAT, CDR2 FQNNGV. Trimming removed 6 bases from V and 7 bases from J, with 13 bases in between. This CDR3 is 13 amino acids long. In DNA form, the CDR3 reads TGTGCCAGCAGTATACGTGGTCAGAATGAGCAGTTCTTC. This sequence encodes CASSIRGQNEQFF.

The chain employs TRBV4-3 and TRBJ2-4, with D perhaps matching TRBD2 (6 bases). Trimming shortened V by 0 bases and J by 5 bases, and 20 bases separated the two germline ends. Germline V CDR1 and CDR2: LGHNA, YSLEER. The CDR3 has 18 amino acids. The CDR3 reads CASSQDFRGNVAENIQYF. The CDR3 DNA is TGCGCCAGCAGCCAAGATTTTCGCGGGAATGTGGCCGAAAACATTCAGTACTTC.

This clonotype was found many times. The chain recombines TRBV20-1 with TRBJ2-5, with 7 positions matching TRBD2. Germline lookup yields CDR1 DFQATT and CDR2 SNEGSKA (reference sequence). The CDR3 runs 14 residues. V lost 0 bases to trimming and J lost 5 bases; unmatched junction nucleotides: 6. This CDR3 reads CSARDGGESETQYF. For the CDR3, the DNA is TGCAGTGCTAGAGATGGGGGGGAGTCTGAGACCCAGTACTTC.

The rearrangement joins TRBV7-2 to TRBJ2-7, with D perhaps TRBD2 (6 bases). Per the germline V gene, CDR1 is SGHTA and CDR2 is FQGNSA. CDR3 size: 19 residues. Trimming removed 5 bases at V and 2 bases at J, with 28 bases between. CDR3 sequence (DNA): TGTGCCAGCAGCGCCCCTGACCGGCGAACTAGCCTCGGACCCTACGAGCAGTACTTC. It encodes CASSAPDRRTSLGPYEQYF.

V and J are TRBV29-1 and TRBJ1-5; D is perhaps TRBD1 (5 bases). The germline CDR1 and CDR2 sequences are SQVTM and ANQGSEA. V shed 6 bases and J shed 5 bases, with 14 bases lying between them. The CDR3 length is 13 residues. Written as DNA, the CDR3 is TGCAGCGTAGCACTAGGAGGGGATCAGCCCCAGCATTTT. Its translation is CSVALGGDQPQHF.

The CDR3 DNA reads as TGTGCCAGCAGTTTTGGGCTGGAGACCCAGTACTTC. Translation gives CASSFGLETQYF. The V and J genes are TRBV12-3 or TRBV12-4 and TRBJ2-5; no clear D. V was shortened by 3 bases and J by 5 bases, with 7 bases between the two germline ends. This CDR3 is built from 12 residues.

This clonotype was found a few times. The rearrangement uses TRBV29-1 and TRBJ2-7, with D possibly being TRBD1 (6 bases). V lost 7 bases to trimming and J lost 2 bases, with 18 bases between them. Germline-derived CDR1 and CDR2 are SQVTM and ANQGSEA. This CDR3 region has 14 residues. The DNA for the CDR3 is TGCAGCGCGCTACAGGGCGTCTTACCCTACGAGCAGTACTTC. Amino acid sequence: CSALQGVLPYEQYF.

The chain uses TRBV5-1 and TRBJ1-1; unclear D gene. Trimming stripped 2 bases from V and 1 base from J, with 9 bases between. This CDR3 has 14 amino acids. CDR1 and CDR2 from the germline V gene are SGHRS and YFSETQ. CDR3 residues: CASSFNAENTEAFF. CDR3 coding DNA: TGCGCCAGCAGCTTTAATGCGGAGAACACTGAAGCTTTCTTT.

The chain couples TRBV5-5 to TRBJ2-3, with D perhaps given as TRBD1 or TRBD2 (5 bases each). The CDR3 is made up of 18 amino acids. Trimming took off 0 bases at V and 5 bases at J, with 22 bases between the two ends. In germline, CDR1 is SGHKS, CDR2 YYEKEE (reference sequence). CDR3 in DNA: TGTGCCAGCAGCTTGGGTGAGGGGATCGGGCTCTTGGGAGATACGCAGTATTTT. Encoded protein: CASSLGEGIGLLGDTQYF. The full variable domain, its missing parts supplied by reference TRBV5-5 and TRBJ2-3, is DAGVTQSPTHLIKTRGQQVTLRCSPISGHKSVSWYQQVLGQGPQFIFQYYEKEERGRGNFPDRFSARQFPNYSSELNVNALLLGDSALYLCASSLGEGIGLLGDTQYFGPGTRLTVL.

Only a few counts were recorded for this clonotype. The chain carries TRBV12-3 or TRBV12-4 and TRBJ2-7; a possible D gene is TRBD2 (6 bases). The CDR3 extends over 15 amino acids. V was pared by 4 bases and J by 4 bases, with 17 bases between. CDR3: CASSSPVAGRYEQYF. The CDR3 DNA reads TGTGCCAGCAGTTCCCCCGTGGCAGGGAGGTACGAGCAGTACTTC.

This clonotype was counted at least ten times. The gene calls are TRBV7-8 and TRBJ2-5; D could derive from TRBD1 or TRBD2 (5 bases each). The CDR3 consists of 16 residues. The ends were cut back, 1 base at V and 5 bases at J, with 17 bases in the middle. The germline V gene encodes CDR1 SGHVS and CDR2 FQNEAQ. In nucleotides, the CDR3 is TGTGCCAGCAGCTTAGTTGGGACGGGCGGAAGCGAGACCCAGTACTTC. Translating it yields CASSLVGTGGSETQYF.

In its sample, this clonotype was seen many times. CDR3 in amino acids: CATSSQSGTVNEETQYF. CDR3 nucleotides: TGTGCCACCAGCAGTCAATCCGGGACAGTCAATGAAGAGACCCAGTACTTC. The genes are TRBV15 and TRBJ2-5; 7 bases fit TRBD1. CDR1 is LNHNV and CDR2 is YYDKDF in the germline V gene (reference sequence). The CDR3 is 17 residues long. J gave up 3 bases and V 3 bases, and 13 bases lay outside the gene matches.